The 3 T cell receptor beta chains below all came from one sample that was sequenced in a study of blood T cell repertoires in COVID-19. Clones were sequenced by immunoSEQ multiplex PCR, and TCRdb holds only the in-frame ones, with some missing. The sample holds about 180,000 clones, 88% seen once. Sequenced: peripheral blood. The receptors derive from a woman younger than 45 with acute or convalescent COVID-19.

This chain joins TRBV10-2 and TRBJ2-5, with 8 bases fitting TRBD2. CDR3 size: 15 residues. Germline CDR1 WSHSY, CDR2 SAAADI. Unmatched junction bases numbered 9, after V lost 4 bases and J lost 5 bases. The CDR3 bases are TGCGCCAGCAGTGGTCCCCGGGAGGGCCGGGAGACCCAGTACTTC. Translated: CASSGPREGRETQYF.

This clone was recorded once. This chain links TRBV7-9 with TRBJ1-1; D is unclear. The CDR3 totals 13 residues. V lost 4 bases to trimming and J lost 5 bases, with 11 bases between them. CDR1 and CDR2 from the germline V gene are SEHNR and FQNEAQ (reference sequence). This CDR3 reads CASSSQRGTEAFF. CDR3 sequence (DNA): TGTGCCAGCAGCTCTCAGAGAGGTACTGAAGCTTTCTTT.

In this sample, this clone turned up many times. The chain employs TRBV27 and TRBJ2-5, with TRBD1 identical over 7 bases. Germline V lookup: CDR1 MNHEY, CDR2 SMNVEV (reference sequence). This CDR3 region has 14 residues. Trimming took 5 bases from V and 3 from J; bases not matched to a gene: 6. The CDR3 nucleotides are TGTGCCAGCAGTAGGGACAGCTGGGAAGAGACCCAGTACTTC. Translating it yields CASSRDSWEETQYF.